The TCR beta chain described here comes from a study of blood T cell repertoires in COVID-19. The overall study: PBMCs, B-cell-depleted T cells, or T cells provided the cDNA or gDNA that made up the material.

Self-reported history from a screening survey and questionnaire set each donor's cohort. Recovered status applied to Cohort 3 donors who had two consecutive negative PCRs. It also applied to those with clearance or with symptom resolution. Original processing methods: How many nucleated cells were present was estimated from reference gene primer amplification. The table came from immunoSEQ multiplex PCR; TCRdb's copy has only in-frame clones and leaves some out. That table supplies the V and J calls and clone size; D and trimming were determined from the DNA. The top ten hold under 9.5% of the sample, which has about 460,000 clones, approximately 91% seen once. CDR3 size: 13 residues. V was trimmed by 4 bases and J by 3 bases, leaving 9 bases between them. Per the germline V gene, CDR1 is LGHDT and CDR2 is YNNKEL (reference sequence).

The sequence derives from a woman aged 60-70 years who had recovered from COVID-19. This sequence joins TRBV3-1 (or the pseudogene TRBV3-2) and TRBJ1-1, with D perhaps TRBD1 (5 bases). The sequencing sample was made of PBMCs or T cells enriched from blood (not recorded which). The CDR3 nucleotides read TGTGCCAGCAGCCTGGGGGGGGACACTGAAGCTTTCTTT. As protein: CASSLGGDTEAFF.